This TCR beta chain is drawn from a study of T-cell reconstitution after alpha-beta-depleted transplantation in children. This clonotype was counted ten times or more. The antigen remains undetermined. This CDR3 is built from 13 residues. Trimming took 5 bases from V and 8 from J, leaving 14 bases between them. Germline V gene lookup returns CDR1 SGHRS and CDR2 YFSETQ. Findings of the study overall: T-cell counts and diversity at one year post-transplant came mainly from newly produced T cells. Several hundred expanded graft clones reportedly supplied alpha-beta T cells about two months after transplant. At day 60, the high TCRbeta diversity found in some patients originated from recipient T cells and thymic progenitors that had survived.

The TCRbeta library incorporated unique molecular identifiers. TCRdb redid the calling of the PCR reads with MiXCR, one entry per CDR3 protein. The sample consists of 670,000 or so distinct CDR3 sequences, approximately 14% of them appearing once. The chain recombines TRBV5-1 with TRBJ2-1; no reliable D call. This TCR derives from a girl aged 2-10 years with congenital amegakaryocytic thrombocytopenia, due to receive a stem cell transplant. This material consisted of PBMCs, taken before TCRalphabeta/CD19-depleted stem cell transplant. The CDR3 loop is CASSGFNIDEQFF. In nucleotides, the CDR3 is TGCGCCAGCAGTGGCTTCAATATTGATGAGCAGTTCTTC.